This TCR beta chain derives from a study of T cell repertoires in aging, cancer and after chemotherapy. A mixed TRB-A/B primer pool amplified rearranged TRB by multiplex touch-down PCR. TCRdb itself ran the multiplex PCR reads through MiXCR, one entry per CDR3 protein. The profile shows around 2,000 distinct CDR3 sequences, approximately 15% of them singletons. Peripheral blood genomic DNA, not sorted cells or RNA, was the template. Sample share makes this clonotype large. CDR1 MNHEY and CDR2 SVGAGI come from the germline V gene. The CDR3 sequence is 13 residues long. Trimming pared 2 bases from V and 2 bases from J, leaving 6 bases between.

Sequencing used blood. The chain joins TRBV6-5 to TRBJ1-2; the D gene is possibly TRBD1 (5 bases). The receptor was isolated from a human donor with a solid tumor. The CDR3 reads CASSYPGNYGYTF. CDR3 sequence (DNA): TGTGCCAGCAGTTACCCAGGGAACTATGGCTACACCTTC.